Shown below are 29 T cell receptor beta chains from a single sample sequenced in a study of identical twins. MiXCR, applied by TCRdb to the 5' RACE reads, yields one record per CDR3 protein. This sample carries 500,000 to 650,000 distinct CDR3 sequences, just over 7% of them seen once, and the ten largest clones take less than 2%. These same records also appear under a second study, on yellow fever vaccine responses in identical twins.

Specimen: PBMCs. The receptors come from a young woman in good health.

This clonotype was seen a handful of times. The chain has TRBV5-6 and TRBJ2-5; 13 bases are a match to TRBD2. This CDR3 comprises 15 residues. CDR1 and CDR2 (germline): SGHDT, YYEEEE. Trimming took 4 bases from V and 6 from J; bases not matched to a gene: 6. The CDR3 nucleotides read TGTGCCAGCAGCGTGGGACTAGCGGGAAGGAAGACCCAGTACTTC. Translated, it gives CASSVGLAGRKTQYF.

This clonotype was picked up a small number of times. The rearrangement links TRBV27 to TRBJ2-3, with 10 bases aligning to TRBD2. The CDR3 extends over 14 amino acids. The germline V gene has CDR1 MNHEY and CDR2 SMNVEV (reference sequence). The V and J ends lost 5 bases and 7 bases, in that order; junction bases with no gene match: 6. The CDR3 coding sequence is TGTGCCAGCAGTCTCGTAGCGGGAGGTAATACGCAGTATTTT. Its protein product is CASSLVAGGNTQYF.

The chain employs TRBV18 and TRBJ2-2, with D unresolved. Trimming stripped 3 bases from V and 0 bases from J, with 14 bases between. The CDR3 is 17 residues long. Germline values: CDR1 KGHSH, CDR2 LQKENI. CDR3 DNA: TGTGCCAGCTCACCTCCGGTGGCGGTCACGAACACCGGGGAGCTGTTTTTT. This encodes CASSPPVAVTNTGELFF. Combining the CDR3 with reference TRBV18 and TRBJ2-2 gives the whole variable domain NAGVMQNPRHLVRRRGQEARLRCSPMKGHSHVYWYRQLPEEGLKFMVYLQKENIIDESGMPKERFSAEFPKEGPSILRIQQVVRGDSAAYFCASSPPVAVTNTGELFFGEGSRLTVL.

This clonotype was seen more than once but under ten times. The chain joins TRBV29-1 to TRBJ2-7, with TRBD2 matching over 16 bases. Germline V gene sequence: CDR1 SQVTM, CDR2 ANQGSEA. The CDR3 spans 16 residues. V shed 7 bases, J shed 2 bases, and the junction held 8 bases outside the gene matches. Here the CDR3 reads CSAGGTSGRAAYEQYF. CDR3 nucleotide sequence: TGCAGCGCCGGCGGGACTAGCGGGAGGGCGGCCTACGAGCAGTACTTC.

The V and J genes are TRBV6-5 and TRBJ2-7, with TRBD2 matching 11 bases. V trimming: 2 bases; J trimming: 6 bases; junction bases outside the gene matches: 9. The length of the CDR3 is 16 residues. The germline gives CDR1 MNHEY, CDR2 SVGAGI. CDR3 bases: TGTGCCAGCAGTTACAGGAGTAGCGGGGGGGTAAGCGAGCAGTACGTC. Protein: CASSYRSSGGVSEQYV.

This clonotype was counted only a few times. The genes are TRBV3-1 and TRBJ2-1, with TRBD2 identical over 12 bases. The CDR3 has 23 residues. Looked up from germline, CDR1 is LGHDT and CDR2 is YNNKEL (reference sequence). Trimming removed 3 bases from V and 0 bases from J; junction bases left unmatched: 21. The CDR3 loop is CASSHTPLSLLAGGLSSYNEQFF. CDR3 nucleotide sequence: TGTGCCAGCAGCCATACACCCCTTTCGTTACTAGCGGGGGGACTGAGCTCCTACAATGAGCAGTTCTTC.

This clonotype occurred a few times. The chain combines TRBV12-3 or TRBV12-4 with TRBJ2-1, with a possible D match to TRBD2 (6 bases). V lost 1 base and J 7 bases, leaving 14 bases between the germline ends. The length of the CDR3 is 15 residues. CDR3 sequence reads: CASSLEMGGENEQFF. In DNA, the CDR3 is TGTGCCAGCAGTTTAGAAATGGGGGGAGAGAATGAGCAGTTCTTC.

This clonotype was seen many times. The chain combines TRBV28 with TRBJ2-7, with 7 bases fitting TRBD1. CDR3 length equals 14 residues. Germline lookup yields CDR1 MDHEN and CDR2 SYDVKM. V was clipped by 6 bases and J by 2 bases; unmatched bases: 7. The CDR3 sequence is CASRAWDRAYEQYV. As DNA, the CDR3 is TGTGCCAGCAGGGCGTGGGACAGAGCCTACGAGCAGTACGTC.

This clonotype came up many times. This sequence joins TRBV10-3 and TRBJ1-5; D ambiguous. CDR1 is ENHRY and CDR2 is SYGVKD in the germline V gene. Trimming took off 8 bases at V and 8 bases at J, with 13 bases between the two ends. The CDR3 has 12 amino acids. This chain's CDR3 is CAIGLSSEPQHF. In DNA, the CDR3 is TGTGCCATCGGGCTCTCGAGTGAGCCCCAGCATTTT.

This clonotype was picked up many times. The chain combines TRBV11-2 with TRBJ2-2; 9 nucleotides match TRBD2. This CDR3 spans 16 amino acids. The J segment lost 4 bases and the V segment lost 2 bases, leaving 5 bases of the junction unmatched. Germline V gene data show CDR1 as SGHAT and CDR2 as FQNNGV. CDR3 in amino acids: CASSLISGRSTGELFF. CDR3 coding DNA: TGTGCCAGCAGCTTAATTAGCGGGAGATCCACCGGGGAGCTGTTTTTT.

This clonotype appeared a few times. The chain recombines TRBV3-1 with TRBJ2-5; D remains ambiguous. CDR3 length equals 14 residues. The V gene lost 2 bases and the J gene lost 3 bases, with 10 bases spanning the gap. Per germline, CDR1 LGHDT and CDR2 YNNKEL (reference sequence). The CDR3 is CASSQSVTEETQYF. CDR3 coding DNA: TGTGCCAGCAGCCAATCGGTGACTGAAGAGACCCAGTACTTC.

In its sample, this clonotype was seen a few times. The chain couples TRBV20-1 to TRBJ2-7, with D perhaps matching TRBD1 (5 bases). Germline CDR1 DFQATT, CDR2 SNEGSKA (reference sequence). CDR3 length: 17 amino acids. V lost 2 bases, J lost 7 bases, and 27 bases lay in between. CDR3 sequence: CSARRSRRLTASGEQYF. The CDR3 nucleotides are TGCAGTGCTAGACGTTCTCGCCGGCTGACAGCGTCTGGGGAGCAGTACTTC.

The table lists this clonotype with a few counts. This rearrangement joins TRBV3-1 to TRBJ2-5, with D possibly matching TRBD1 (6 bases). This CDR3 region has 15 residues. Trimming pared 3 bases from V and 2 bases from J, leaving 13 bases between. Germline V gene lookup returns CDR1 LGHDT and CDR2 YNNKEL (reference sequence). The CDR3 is CASSHQQGIQETQYF. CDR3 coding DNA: TGTGCCAGCAGCCATCAACAGGGAATACAAGAGACCCAGTACTTC.

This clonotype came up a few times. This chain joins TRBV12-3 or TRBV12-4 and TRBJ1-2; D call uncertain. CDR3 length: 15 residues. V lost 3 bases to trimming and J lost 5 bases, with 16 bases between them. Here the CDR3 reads CASSFGESGPYGYTF. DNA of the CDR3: TGTGCCAGCAGTTTTGGGGAATCTGGTCCGTATGGCTACACCTTC.

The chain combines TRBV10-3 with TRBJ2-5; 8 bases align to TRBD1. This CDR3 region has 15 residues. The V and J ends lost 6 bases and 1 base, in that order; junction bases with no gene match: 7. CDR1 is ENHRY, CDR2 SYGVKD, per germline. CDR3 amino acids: CAIRGGGQAQETQYF. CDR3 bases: TGTGCCATCAGGGGTGGGGGACAGGCCCAAGAGACCCAGTACTTC.

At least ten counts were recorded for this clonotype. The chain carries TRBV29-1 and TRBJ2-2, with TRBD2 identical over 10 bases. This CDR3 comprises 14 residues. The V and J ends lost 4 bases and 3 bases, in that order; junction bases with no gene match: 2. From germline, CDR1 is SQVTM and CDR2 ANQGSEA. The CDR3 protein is CSVGGLADTGELFF. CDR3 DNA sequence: TGCAGCGTTGGCGGACTAGCGGACACCGGGGAGCTGTTTTTT.

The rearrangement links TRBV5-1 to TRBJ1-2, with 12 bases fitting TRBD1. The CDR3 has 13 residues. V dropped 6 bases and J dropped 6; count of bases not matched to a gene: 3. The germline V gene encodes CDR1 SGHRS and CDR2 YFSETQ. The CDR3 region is CASTGDRGHGYTF. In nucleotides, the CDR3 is TGCGCCAGCACCGGGGACAGGGGGCATGGCTACACCTTC.

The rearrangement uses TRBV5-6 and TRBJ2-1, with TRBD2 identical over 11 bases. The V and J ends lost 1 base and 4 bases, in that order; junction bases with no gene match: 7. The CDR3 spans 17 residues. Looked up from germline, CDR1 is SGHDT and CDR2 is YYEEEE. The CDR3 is CASSLRRLAGGYNEQFF. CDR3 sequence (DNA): TGTGCCAGCAGCTTGCGTCGGCTAGCGGGGGGATACAATGAGCAGTTCTTC. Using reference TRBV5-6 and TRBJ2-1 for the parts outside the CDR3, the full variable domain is DAGVTQSPTHLIKTRGQQVTLRCSPKSGHDTVSWYQQALGQGPQFIFQYYEEEERQRGNFPDRFSGHQFPNYSSELNVNALLLGDSALYLCASSLRRLAGGYNEQFFGPGTRLTVL.

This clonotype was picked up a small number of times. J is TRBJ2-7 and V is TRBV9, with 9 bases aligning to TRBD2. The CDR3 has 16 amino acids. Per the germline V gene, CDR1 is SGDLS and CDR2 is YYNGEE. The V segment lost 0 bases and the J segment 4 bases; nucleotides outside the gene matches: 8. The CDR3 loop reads CASSVERLAGKYEQYF. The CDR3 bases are TGTGCCAGCAGCGTAGAGAGGCTAGCGGGGAAATACGAGCAGTACTTC.

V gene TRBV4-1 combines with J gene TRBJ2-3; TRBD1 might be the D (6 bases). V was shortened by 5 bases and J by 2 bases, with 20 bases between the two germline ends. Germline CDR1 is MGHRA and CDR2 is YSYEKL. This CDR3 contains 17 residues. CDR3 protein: CASSEGGLRAYTDTQYF. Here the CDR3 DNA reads TGCGCCAGCAGCGAAGGGGGTTTGAGGGCATACACAGATACGCAGTATTTT.

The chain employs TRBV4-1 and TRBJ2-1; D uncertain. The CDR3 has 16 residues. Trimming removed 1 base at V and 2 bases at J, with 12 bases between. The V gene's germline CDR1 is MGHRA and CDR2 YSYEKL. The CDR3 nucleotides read TGCGCCAGCAGCCAAGGGTACGGCCGAACCTACAATGAGCAGTTCTTC. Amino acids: CASSQGYGRTYNEQFF.

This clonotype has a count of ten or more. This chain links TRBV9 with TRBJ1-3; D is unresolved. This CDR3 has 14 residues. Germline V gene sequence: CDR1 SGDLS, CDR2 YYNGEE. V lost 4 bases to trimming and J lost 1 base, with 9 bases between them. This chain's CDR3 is CASSPRPSGNTIYF. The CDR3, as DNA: TGTGCCAGCAGCCCTCGCCCTTCTGGAAACACCATATATTTT.

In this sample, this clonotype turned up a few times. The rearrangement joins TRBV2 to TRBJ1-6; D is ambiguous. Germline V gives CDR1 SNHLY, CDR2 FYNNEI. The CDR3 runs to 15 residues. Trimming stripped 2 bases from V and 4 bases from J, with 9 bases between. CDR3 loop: CASSETEEYNSPLHF. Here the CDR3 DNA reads TGTGCCAGCAGTGAAACAGAGGAGTATAATTCACCCCTCCACTTT. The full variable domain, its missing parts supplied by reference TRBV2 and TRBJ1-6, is EPEVTQTPSHQVTQMGQEVILRCVPISNHLYFYWYRQILGQKVEFLVSFYNNEISEKSEIFDDQFSVERPDGSNFTLKIRSTKLEDSAMYFCASSETEEYNSPLHFGNGTRLTVT.

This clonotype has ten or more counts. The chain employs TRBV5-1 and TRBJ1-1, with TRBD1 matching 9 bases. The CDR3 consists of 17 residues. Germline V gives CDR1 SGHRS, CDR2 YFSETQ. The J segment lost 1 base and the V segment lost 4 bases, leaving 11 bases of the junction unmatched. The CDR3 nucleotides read TGCGCCAGCAGCCCGTCGACGGGACAGGGCAGGAACACTGAAGCTTTCTTT. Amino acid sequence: CASSPSTGQGRNTEAFF.

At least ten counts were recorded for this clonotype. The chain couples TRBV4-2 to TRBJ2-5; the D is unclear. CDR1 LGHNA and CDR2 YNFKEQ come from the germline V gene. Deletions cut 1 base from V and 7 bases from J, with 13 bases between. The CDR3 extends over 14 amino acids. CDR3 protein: CASSQANTIGTQYF. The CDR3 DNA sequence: TGTGCCAGCAGCCAAGCTAACACCATTGGGACCCAGTACTTC.

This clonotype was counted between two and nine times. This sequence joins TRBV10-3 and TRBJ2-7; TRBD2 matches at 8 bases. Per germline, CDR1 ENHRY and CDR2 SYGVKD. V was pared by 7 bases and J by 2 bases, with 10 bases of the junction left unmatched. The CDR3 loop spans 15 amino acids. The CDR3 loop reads CAITSGSFLPYEQYF. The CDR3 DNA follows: TGTGCCATCACAAGCGGGAGCTTCCTCCCCTACGAGCAGTACTTC.

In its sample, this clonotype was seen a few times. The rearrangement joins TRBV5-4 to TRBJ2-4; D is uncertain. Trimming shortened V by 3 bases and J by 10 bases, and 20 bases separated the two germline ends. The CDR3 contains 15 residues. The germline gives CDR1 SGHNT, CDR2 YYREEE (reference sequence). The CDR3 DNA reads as TGTGCCAGCAGCTCCCAGAGCGTAGGGCCAAGGATTCAGTACTTC. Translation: CASSSQSVGPRIQYF.

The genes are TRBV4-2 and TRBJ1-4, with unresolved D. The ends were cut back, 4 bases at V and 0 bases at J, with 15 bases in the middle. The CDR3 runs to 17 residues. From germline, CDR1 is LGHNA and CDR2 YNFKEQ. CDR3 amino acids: CASSRNLDGTTNEKLFF. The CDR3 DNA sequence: TGTGCCAGCAGCCGTAATTTGGACGGCACAACTAATGAAAAACTGTTTTTT.

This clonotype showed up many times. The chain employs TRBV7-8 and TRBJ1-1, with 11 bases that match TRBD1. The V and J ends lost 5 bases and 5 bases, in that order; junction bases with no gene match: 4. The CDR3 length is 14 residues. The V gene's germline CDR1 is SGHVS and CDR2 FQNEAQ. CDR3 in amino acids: CASSPWDRGTEAFF. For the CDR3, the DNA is TGTGCCAGCAGCCCGTGGGACAGGGGGACTGAAGCTTTCTTT.